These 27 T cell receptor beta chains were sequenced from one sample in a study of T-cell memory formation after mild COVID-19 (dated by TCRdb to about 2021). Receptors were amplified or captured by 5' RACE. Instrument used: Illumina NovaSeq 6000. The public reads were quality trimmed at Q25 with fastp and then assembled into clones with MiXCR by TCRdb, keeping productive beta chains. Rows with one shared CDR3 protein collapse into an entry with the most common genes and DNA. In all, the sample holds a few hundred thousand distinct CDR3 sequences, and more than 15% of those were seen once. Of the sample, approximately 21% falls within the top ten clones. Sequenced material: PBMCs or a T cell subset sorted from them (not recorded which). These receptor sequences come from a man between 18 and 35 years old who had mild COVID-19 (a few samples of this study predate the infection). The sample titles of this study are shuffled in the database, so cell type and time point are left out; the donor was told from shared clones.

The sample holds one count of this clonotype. CDR3 coding DNA: TGTGCCAGCAGCTTATCTTCGGACGAAAAACTGTTTTTT. This gives the protein CASSLSSDEKLFF. The chain employs TRBV7-2 and TRBJ1-4; D call uncertain. Germline V CDR1 and CDR2: SGHTA, FQGNSA. Trimming shortened V by 2 bases and J by 8 bases, and 9 bases separated the two germline ends. This CDR3 comprises 13 residues.

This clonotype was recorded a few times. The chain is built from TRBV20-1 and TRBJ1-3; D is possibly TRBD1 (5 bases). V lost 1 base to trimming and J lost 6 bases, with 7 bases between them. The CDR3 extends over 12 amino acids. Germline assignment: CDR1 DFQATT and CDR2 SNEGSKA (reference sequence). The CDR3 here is CSARGDVNTIYF. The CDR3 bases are TGCAGTGCTAGAGGGGACGTAAACACCATATATTTT.

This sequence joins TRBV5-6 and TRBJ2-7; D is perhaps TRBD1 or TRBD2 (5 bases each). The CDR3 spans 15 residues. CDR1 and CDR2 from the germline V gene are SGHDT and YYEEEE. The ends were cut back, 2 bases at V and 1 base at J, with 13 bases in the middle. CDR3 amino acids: CASSLEGHRSYEQYF. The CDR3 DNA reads TGTGCCAGCAGCTTAGAGGGGCACCGTTCCTACGAGCAGTACTTC.

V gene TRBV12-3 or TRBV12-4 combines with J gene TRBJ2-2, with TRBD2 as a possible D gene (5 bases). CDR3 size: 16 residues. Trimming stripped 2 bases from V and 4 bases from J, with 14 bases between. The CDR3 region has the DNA TGTGCCAGCAGTTTAAGTCGAGGGTTTAGCACCGGGGAGCTGTTTTTT. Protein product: CASSLSRGFSTGELFF.

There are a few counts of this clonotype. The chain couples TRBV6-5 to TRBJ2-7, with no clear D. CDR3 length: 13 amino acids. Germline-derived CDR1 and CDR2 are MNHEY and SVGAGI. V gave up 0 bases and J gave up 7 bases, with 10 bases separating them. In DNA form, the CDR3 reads TGTGCCAGCAGTTACTCCGCCAGTGGGGAGCAGTACGTC. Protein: CASSYSASGEQYV.

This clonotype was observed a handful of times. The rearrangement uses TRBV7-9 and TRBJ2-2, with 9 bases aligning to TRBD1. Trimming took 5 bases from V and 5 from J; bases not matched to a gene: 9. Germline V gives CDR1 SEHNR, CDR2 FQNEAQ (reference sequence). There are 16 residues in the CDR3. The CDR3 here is CASSPPGDRETGELFF. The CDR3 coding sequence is TGTGCCAGCAGCCCACCTGGGGACAGGGAGACCGGGGAGCTGTTTTTT.

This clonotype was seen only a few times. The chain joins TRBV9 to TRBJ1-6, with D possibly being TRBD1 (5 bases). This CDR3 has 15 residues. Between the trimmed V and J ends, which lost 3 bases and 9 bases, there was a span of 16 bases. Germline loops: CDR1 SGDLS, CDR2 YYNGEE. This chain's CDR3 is CASSATPGPSSPLHF. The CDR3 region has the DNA TGTGCCAGCAGCGCGACCCCGGGGCCCAGTTCACCCCTCCACTTT.

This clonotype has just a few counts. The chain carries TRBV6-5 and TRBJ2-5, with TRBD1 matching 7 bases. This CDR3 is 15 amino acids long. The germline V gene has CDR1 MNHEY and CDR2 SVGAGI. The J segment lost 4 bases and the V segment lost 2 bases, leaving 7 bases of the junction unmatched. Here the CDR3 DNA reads TGTGCCAGCAGTTACGATCAAGGGGGCGGAGAGACCCAGTACTTC. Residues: CASSYDQGGGETQYF.

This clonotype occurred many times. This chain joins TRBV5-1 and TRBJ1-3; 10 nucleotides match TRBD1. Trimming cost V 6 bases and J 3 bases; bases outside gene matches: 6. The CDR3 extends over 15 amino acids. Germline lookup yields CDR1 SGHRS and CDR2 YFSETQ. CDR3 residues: CASMQGTGDGNTIYF. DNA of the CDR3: TGCGCCAGCATGCAGGGGACAGGGGATGGAAACACCATATATTTT.

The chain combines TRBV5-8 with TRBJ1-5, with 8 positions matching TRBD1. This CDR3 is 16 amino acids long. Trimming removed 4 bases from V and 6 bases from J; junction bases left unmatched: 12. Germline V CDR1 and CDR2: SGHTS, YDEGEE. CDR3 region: CASSRGTGGSGQPQHF. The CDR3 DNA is TGTGCCAGCAGCCGGGGCACAGGGGGGTCGGGTCAGCCCCAGCATTTT.

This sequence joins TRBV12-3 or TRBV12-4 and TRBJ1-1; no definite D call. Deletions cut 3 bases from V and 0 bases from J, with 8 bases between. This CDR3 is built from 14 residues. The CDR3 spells CASSLATMNTEAFF. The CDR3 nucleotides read TGTGCCAGCAGTTTGGCCACAATGAACACTGAAGCTTTCTTT.

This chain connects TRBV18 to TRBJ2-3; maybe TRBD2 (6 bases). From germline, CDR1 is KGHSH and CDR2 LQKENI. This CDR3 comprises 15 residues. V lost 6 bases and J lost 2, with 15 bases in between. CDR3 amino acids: CASSPTGGYTDTQYF. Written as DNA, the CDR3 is TGTGCCAGCTCGCCCACAGGAGGGTACACAGATACGCAGTATTTT. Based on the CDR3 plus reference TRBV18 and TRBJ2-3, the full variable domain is NAGVMQNPRHLVRRRGQEARLRCSPMKGHSHVYWYRQLPEEGLKFMVYLQKENIIDESGMPKERFSAEFPKEGPSILRIQQVVRGDSAAYFCASSPTGGYTDTQYFGPGTRLTVL.

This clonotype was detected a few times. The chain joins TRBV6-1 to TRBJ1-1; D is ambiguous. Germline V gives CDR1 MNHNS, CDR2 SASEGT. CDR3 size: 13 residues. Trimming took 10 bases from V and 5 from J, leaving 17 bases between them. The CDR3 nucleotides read TGTGCCACCCAATATTCGGGCCGTACTGAAGCTTTCTTT. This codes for CATQYSGRTEAFF.

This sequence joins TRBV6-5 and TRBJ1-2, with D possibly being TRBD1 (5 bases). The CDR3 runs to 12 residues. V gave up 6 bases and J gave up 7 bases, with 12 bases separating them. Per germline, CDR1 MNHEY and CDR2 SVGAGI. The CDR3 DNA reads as TGTGCCAGCAGGAGGAGCGGGGCTGGCTACACCTTC. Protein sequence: CASRRSGAGYTF.

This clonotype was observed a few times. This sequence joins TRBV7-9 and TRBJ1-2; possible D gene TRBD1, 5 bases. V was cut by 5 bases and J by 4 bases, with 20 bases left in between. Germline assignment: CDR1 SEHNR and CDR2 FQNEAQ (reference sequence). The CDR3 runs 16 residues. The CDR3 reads CASSHLSEGLIYGYTF. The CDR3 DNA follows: TGTGCCAGCAGCCATCTGTCGGAGGGACTTATCTATGGCTACACCTTC.

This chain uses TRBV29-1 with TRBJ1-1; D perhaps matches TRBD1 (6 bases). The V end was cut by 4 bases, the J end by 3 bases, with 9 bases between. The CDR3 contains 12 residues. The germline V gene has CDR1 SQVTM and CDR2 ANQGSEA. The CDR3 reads CSVAGADTEAFF. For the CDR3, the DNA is TGCAGCGTTGCAGGGGCGGACACTGAAGCTTTCTTT.

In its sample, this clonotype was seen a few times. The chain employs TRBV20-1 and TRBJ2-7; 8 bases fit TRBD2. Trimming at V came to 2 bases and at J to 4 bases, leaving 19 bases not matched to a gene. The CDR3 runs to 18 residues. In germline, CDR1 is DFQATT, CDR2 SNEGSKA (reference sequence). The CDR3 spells CSARRSSGGPSWFYEQYV. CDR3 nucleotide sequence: TGCAGTGCTAGAAGATCCAGCGGGGGCCCCAGCTGGTTTTACGAGCAGTACGTC.

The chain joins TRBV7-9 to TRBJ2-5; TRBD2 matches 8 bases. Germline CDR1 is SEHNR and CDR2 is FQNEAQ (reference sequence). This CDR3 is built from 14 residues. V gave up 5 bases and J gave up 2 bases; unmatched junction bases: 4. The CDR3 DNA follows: TGTGCCAGCAGCCCAATAGCGGGGCAAGAGACCCAGTACTTC. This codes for CASSPIAGQETQYF.

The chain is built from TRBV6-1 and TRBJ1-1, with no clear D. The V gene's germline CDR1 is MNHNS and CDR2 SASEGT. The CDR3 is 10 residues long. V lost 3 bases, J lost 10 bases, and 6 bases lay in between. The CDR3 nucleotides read TGTGCCAGCAGTGACAGACTAGCTTTCTTT. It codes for CASSDRLAFF.

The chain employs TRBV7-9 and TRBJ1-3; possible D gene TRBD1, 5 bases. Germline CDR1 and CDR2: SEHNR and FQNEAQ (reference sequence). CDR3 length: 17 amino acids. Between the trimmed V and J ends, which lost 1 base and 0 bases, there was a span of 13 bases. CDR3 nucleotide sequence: TGTGCCAGCAGCTTAGGGGGGTCATTTCGCTCTGGAAACACCATATATTTT. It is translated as CASSLGGSFRSGNTIYF.

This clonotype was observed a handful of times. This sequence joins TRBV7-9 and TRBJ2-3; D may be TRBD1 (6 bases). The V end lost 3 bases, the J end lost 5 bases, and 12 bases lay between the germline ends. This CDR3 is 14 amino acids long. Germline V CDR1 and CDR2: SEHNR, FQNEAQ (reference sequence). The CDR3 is CASSFQGRGDTQYF. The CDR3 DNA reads TGTGCCAGCAGCTTCCAGGGGCGCGGAGATACGCAGTATTTT.

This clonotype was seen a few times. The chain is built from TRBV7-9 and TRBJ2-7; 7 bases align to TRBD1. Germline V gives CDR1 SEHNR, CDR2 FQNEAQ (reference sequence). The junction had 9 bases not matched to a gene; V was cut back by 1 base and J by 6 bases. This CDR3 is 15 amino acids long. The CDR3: CASSLGRGTRSEQYV. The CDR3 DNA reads TGTGCCAGCAGCTTAGGCAGGGGGACGAGGTCCGAGCAGTACGTC.

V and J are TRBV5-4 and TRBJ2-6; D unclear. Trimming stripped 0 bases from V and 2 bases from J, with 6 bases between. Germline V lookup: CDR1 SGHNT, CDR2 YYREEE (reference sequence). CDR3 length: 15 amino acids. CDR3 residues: CASSLDQTGANVLTF. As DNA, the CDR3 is TGTGCCAGCAGCTTGGACCAGACTGGGGCCAACGTCCTGACTTTC.

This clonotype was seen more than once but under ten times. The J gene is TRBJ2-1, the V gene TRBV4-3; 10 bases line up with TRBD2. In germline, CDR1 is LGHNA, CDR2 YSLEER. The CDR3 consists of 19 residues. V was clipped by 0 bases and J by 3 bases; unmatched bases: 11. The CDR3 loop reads CASSQDRASGGGDYNEQFF. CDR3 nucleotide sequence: TGCGCCAGCAGCCAAGATAGGGCTAGCGGGGGCGGAGACTACAATGAGCAGTTCTTC.

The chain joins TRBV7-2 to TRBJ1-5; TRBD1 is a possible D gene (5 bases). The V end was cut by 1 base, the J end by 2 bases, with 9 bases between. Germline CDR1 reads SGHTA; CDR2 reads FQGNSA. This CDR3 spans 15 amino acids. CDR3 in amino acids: CASSLDPGGNQPQHF. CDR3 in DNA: TGTGCCAGCAGCTTAGATCCGGGGGGCAATCAGCCCCAGCATTTT.

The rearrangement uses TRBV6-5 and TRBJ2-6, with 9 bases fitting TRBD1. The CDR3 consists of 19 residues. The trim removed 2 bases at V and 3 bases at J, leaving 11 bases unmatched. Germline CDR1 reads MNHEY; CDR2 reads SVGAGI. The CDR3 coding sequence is TGTGCCAGCAGTTACGGGGGTGGGACAGGGAAGTTTGGGGCCAACGTCCTGACTTTC. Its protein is CASSYGGGTGKFGANVLTF.

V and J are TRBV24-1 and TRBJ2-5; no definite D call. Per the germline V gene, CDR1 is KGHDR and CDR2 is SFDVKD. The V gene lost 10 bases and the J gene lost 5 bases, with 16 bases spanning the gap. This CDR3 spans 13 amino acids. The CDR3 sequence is CATTDQAAETQYF. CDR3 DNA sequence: TGTGCCACGACTGATCAGGCCGCGGAGACCCAGTACTTC.